This T cell receptor (beta chain) comes out of a study of naive CD8 T cells in extremely preterm neonates. Generated by immunoSEQ multiplex PCR, the TCRdb table keeps only in-frame clones and is missing some. Among about 23,000 clones listed, roughly 88% were seen once. Study findings and constraints: Preterm infants showed shorter CDR3s, fewer N additions and less trimming than older groups. Compared with all age groups, preterm neonates showed less repertoire richness.

Preterm samples came from extremely preterm deliveries at about 23-29 weeks. Per sample, roughly 17,000 to 110,000 naive CD8+ cells were sorted. On this clone itself: Its antigen is not known.

With 5 bases clipped from V and 6 bases from J, the junction kept 6 bases outside the gene matches. The CDR3 covers 15 residues. The germline CDR1 and CDR2 sequences are SGHTA and FQGTGA. The material sequenced was naive CD8+ T cells from cord blood. The receptor was isolated from a boy who was born preterm. The chain employs TRBV7-3 and TRBJ2-1, with 11 bases fitting TRBD2. The CDR3 here is CASSPLAGGPNEQFF. For the CDR3, the DNA is TGTGCCAGCAGCCCCTTAGCGGGGGGGCCCAATGAGCAGTTCTTC. Full variable domain (missing parts from reference TRBV7-3 and TRBJ2-1): GAGVSQTPSNKVTEKGKYVELRCDPISGHTALYWYRQSLGQGPEFLIYFQGTGAADDSGLPNDRFFAVRPEGSVSTLKIQRTERGDSAVYLCASSPLAGGPNEQFFGPGTRLTVL.